This T cell receptor beta chain was profiled in a study of CD8+ T cells in alopecia areata. Study-wide context: Scoring treated patients' severity relied on the percentage of scalp area affected.

The treatment is: oral pan-JAK inhibitor, 5-10 mg twice daily. General study results and limits: In scalp and blood during tofacitinib, many expanded lesional clones persisted. The treated group had a single nonresponder, limiting CD8+ expansion-response conclusions. Affected scalp, especially in alopecia totalis/universalis, had a higher clonality than normal scalp did.

cDNA reverse transcribed from extracted RNA served as the sequencing template. The method was immunoSEQ multiplex PCR; TCRdb's version includes in-frame clones alone and lacks a portion of them. The profile shows about 140,000 clones, roughly 82% of them singletons. The CDR3 is 16 amino acids. The germline gives CDR1 MGHRA, CDR2 YSYEKL. J gave up 1 base and V 0 bases, and 1 base lay outside the gene matches. To note about this clone: The antigen is not known. Other DNA sequences from this sample encode an identical CDR3 as well.

The sequencing used CD8+ T cells sorted from blood, collected at week 4, from a patient treated with tofacitinib. This chain connects TRBV4-1 to TRBJ2-7; 12 bases are shared with TRBD2. The sequence came from a human donor with alopecia areata. CDR3 DNA sequence: TGCGCCAGCAGCCAAGAACTAGCGGGGGGATCCTACGAGCAGTACTTC. Its protein product is CASSQELAGGSYEQYF.